This entry concerns a single T cell receptor beta chain. Assay: immunoSEQ multiplex PCR; the TCRdb copy retains only in-frame clones and omits some. The sample lists roughly 91,000 clones, about nine tenths occurring once. The trim removed 1 base at V and 5 bases at J, leaving 8 bases unmatched. From germline, CDR1 is SGDLS and CDR2 YYNGEE. This CDR3 spans 16 amino acids. This record comes from a study of T cell responses to AZD1222 COVID-19 vaccine. The V gene is TRBV9, the J gene TRBJ2-3; 9 bases align to TRBD2. The input for sequencing was peripheral blood, taken on day 0 of AZD1222 vaccination. This clonotype was sampled from an adult in good health. CDR3 DNA sequence: TGTGCCAGCAGCGTAAATCAGCGGGGGGTGGTAGATACGCAGTATTTT. Amino acid sequence: CASSVNQRGVVDTQYF.